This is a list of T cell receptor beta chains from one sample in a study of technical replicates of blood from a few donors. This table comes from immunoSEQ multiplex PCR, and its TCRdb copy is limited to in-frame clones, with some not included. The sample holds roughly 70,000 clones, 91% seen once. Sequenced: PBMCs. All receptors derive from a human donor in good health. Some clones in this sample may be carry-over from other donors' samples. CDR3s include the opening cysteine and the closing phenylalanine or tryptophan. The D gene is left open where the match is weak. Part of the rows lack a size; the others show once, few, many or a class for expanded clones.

cdr3_nt: TGTGCCAGCAAGGGGGCCTTGCAGCATTTT
cdr3_aa: CASKGALQHF
v_call: TRBV2
d_call: TRBD1
j_call: TRBJ1-5
clone_size: .

cdr3_nt: TGTGCCAGCAGTGTAGGGGCAGTTGCGGAGCTGTTTTTT
cdr3_aa: CASSVGAVAELFF
v_call: TRBV25-1
d_call: .
j_call: TRBJ2-2
clone_size: few

cdr3_nt: TGTGCCAGCATTACCGACAGGGCCGCGTCTGGAAACACCATATATTTT
cdr3_aa: CASITDRAASGNTIYF
v_call: TRBV28
d_call: TRBD1
j_call: TRBJ1-3
clone_size: .

cdr3_nt: TGTGCCAGCAGCGTAGCGGAGCGGGAAAAATCTAAGCAGTTCTTC
cdr3_aa: CASSVAEREKSKQFF
v_call: TRBV9
d_call: TRBD2
j_call: TRBJ2-1
clone_size: .

cdr3_nt: TGTGCCAGCAGCTCAACAGCCGGGACTAGCGGACTCGCCGAATACGAGCAGTACTTC
cdr3_aa: CASSSTAGTSGLAEYEQYF
v_call: TRBV7-9
d_call: TRBD2
j_call: TRBJ2-7
clone_size: .

cdr3_nt: TGTGCCAGCTCCCGACAGGCGAACACTGAAGCTTTCTTT
cdr3_aa: CASSRQANTEAFF
v_call: TRBV18
d_call: .
j_call: TRBJ1-1
clone_size: .

cdr3_nt: TGTGCCAGCAGCCAAGATCCGACGGGGGATCAGCCCCAGCATTTT
cdr3_aa: CASSQDPTGDQPQHF
v_call: TRBV4-2
d_call: .
j_call: TRBJ1-5
clone_size: .

cdr3_nt: TGTGCCAGTAGTCACAGGGGCGGTAGCACTGAAGCTTTCTTT
cdr3_aa: CASSHRGGSTEAFF
v_call: TRBV19
d_call: TRBD1
j_call: TRBJ1-1
clone_size: .

cdr3_nt: TGTGCCAGCAGCCGGGACAGGGGGCAAGGCACTGAAGCTTTCTTT
cdr3_aa: CASSRDRGQGTEAFF
v_call: TRBV14
d_call: TRBD1
j_call: TRBJ1-1
clone_size: .

cdr3_nt: TGTGCCAGCATTTATCACCGGGACAGAACCCATCAGCCCCAGCATTTT
cdr3_aa: CASIYHRDRTHQPQHF
v_call: TRBV6-5
d_call: TRBD1
j_call: TRBJ1-5
clone_size: .

cdr3_nt: TGTGCCAGCAGCACGGGACAGAGGAATTCACCCCTCCACTTT
cdr3_aa: CASSTGQRNSPLHF
v_call: TRBV11-3
d_call: TRBD1
j_call: TRBJ1-6
clone_size: .

cdr3_nt: TGTGCCACCCGACAGAACACTGAAGCTTTCTTT
cdr3_aa: CATRQNTEAFF
v_call: TRBV2
d_call: .
j_call: TRBJ1-1
clone_size: .

cdr3_nt: TGTGCCAGCAGCCCTAGCGGGAGGAACCAAGAGACCCAGTACTTC
cdr3_aa: CASSPSGRNQETQYF
v_call: TRBV7-3
d_call: TRBD2
j_call: TRBJ2-5
clone_size: .

cdr3_nt: TGTGCCAGCAGTTACTCCTCGGAATGGAGGGACTATGGCTACACCTTC
cdr3_aa: CASSYSSEWRDYGYTF
v_call: TRBV6-5
d_call: .
j_call: TRBJ1-2
clone_size: .

cdr3_nt: TGTGCCACCAGCAGAGATAGGGGTGCTGAAAAACTGTTTTTT
cdr3_aa: CATSRDRGAEKLFF
v_call: TRBV15
d_call: .
j_call: TRBJ1-4
clone_size: .

cdr3_nt: TGTGCCAGCAGCGTAGACGGAGAGTACAATGAGCAGTTCTTC
cdr3_aa: CASSVDGEYNEQFF
v_call: TRBV9
d_call: .
j_call: TRBJ2-1
clone_size: .

cdr3_nt: TGCGCCAGCAGCTTAGGGACAGGGGGTGCTGAAGCTTTCTTT
cdr3_aa: CASSLGTGGAEAFF
v_call: TRBV7-3
d_call: TRBD1
j_call: TRBJ1-1
clone_size: once

cdr3_nt: TGCAGCGTCAGGACAGGGGGAGGTGAAAAACTGTTTTTT
cdr3_aa: CSVRTGGGEKLFF
v_call: TRBV29-1
d_call: TRBD1
j_call: TRBJ1-4
clone_size: .

cdr3_nt: TGTGCCAGGACAGCTAGAACGTATGGCTACACCTTC
cdr3_aa: CARTARTYGYTF
v_call: TRBV19
d_call: .
j_call: TRBJ1-2
clone_size: .

cdr3_nt: TGCAGCGCCGCGGACAGTAACACCGGGGAGCTGTTTTTT
cdr3_aa: CSAADSNTGELFF
v_call: TRBV29-1
d_call: .
j_call: TRBJ2-2
clone_size: .

cdr3_nt: TGTGCCAGCAGCCCCGAGGGACAGAGACCCGAAATGATGTTTTTT
cdr3_aa: CASSPEGQRPEMMFF
v_call: TRBV5-4
d_call: TRBD1
j_call: TRBJ1-4
clone_size: .

cdr3_nt: TGTGCCAGCAGCCAAGGGGAGGGGGGGAGGACAGATACGCAGTATTTT
cdr3_aa: CASSQGEGGRTDTQYF
v_call: TRBV9
d_call: .
j_call: TRBJ2-3
clone_size: .

cdr3_nt: TGTGCCAGCAGCTTATATCGAGGGGGCCATGGTTCTGAGCAGTTCTTC
cdr3_aa: CASSLYRGGHGSEQFF
v_call: TRBV7-2
d_call: TRBD1
j_call: TRBJ2-1
clone_size: .

cdr3_nt: TGTGCCAGCAGTGACAGGGCGGGAGGACAGGAGACCCAGTACTTC
cdr3_aa: CASSDRAGGQETQYF
v_call: TRBV6-4
d_call: TRBD2
j_call: TRBJ2-5
clone_size: once

cdr3_nt: TGTGCCAGCCAAAGACAACCCAACAATGAGCAGTTCTTC
cdr3_aa: CASQRQPNNEQFF
v_call: TRBV6-1
d_call: .
j_call: TRBJ2-1
clone_size: .

cdr3_nt: TGTGCCAGTAAGGAGGGGACAGGGTTGGACGAGCAGTACTTC
cdr3_aa: CASKEGTGLDEQYF
v_call: TRBV19
d_call: TRBD1
j_call: TRBJ2-7
clone_size: .

cdr3_nt: TGCAGCGTCAATGGCGGCGGCGGGCAGTTCTTC
cdr3_aa: CSVNGGGGQFF
v_call: TRBV29-1
d_call: .
j_call: TRBJ2-1
clone_size: .

cdr3_nt: TGTGCCAGCAGCCCGGGACAGGGGCGCCCCTATGGCTACACCTTC
cdr3_aa: CASSPGQGRPYGYTF
v_call: TRBV5-4
d_call: TRBD1
j_call: TRBJ1-2
clone_size: once

cdr3_nt: TGTGCCAGCAGTAGACAATCGAACACTGAAGCTTTCTTT
cdr3_aa: CASSRQSNTEAFF
v_call: TRBV5-6
d_call: .
j_call: TRBJ1-1
clone_size: .

cdr3_nt: TGTGCCAGCAGCTTAGCGTCAGGGGGGACCCCCTGGAACGAGCAGTACTTC
cdr3_aa: CASSLASGGTPWNEQYF
v_call: TRBV7-2
d_call: .
j_call: TRBJ2-7
clone_size: .

cdr3_nt: TGTGCCATCAGTGAGGGTCAGGGCGGATACGAGCAGTACTTC
cdr3_aa: CAISEGQGGYEQYF
v_call: TRBV10-3
d_call: .
j_call: TRBJ2-7
clone_size: .

cdr3_nt: TGTGCCAGTAGTTCCCCGCACAGCCCCTCTGGAAACACCATATATTTT
cdr3_aa: CASSSPHSPSGNTIYF
v_call: TRBV19
d_call: .
j_call: TRBJ1-3
clone_size: once

cdr3_nt: TGTGCCAGCAGCTTAGACTCCGGGACTAGCGGGAGCACTGAGCAGTTCTTC
cdr3_aa: CASSLDSGTSGSTEQFF
v_call: TRBV7-2
d_call: TRBD2
j_call: TRBJ2-1
clone_size: few

cdr3_nt: TGTGCCAGTAGTAGTATTTTGCAGCCCCAGCATTTT
cdr3_aa: CASSSILQPQHF
v_call: TRBV19
d_call: .
j_call: TRBJ1-5
clone_size: few

cdr3_nt: TGTGCCAGCTCCCCCCGTGGAGTAGCCGGAGGGGAAAAACTGTTTTTT
cdr3_aa: CASSPRGVAGGEKLFF
v_call: TRBV7-6
d_call: .
j_call: TRBJ1-4
clone_size: .

cdr3_nt: TGTGCCAGCAGAGAGACAGGGTCCTATGGCTACACCTTC
cdr3_aa: CASRETGSYGYTF
v_call: TRBV6-6
d_call: TRBD1
j_call: TRBJ1-2
clone_size: .

cdr3_nt: TGCGCCAGCAGCTCCTTCGGGAACACGGGGGGAGAGACCCAGTACTTC
cdr3_aa: CASSSFGNTGGETQYF
v_call: TRBV5-1
d_call: TRBD2
j_call: TRBJ2-5
clone_size: few